The next 24 T cell receptor beta chains were all read from a single sample in a study of T cell changes during pregnancy in multiple sclerosis. Using immunoSEQ multiplex PCR, the repertoire was profiled, and TCRdb retains in-frame clones only, with some absent. The data show fewer than 85,000 clones, roughly 92% seen once. The starting material was peripheral blood, obtained before pregnancy. These receptors all come from a female donor with multiple sclerosis, enrolled in a pregnancy study.

CDR3 sequence reads: CASSQGGLPYEQYF. CDR3 DNA sequence: TGTGCCAGCAGTCAAGGGGGATTACCTTACGAGCAGTACTTC. The chain links TRBV13 to TRBJ2-7; a weak D match, TRBD1 (6 bases). The CDR3 is made up of 14 amino acids. The germline CDR1 and CDR2 sequences are PRHDT and FYEKMQ (reference sequence). V lost 6 bases and J 4 bases, leaving 16 bases between the germline ends.

This sequence joins TRBV28 and TRBJ1-2; possible D gene TRBD1, 5 bases. The CDR3 covers 13 residues. The germline V and J ends were trimmed by 2 bases and 4 bases, with 8 bases remaining between them. The germline V gene encodes CDR1 MDHEN and CDR2 SYDVKM. The CDR3 here is CASSLRGSYGYTF. The DNA for the CDR3 is TGTGCCAGCAGTTTAAGGGGTAGCTATGGCTACACCTTC.

The genes are TRBV11-2 and TRBJ2-7, with 7 bases matching TRBD2. Trimming cost V 2 bases and J 4 bases; bases outside gene matches: 5. CDR1 is SGHAT and CDR2 is FQNNGV in the germline V gene. The length of the CDR3 is 14 residues. CDR3 in amino acids: CASSLSGTLYEQYF. CDR3 sequence (DNA): TGTGCCAGCAGCTTAAGCGGGACCCTGTACGAGCAGTACTTC.

This clone has a single count. The J gene is TRBJ2-7, the V gene TRBV6-5; D uncertain. This CDR3 has 13 residues. CDR1 MNHEY and CDR2 SVGAGI come from the germline V gene. V was trimmed by 5 bases and J by 1 base, leaving 9 bases between them. The CDR3 sequence: CASSHSNSYEQYF. DNA for the CDR3: TGTGCCAGCAGTCACAGCAATTCCTACGAGCAGTACTTC.

This clone was found once. The rearrangement joins TRBV6-1 to TRBJ1-5, with D perhaps matching TRBD1 (5 bases). Germline V gene data show CDR1 as MNHNS and CDR2 as SASEGT. CDR3 length: 14 residues. The V end was cut by 8 bases, the J end by 3 bases, with 14 bases between. For the CDR3, the DNA is TGTGCCAGCGGCGTTGGGGGGTCCAATCAGCCCCAGCATTTT. Its translation is CASGVGGSNQPQHF.

The chain joins TRBV18 to TRBJ1-4; TRBD1 might be the D (5 bases). Germline assignment: CDR1 KGHSH and CDR2 LQKENI. The CDR3 totals 15 residues. Trimming removed 3 bases at V and 8 bases at J, with 16 bases between. CDR3 in amino acids: CASSPAEGHREKLFF. DNA of the CDR3: TGTGCCAGCTCACCTGCAGAAGGACACCGGGAAAAACTGTTTTTT.

DNA for the CDR3: TGTGCCAGTAGTAATAGCGGAGATAGCACAGATACGCAGTATTTT. Protein product: CASSNSGDSTDTQYF. The J gene is TRBJ2-3, the V gene TRBV19; weak D call: TRBD2 (6 bases). The CDR3 is 15 residues long. Trimming cost V 4 bases and J 0 bases, with 11 bases left between them. CDR1 and CDR2 (germline): LNHDA, SQIVND (reference sequence). The full variable domain, in which reference TRBV19 and TRBJ2-3 provide the parts outside the CDR3, is DGGITQSPKYLFRKEGQNVTLSCEQNLNHDAMYWYRQDPGQGLRLIYYSQIVNDFQKGDIAEGYSVSREKKESFPLTVTSAQKNPTAFYLCASSNSGDSTDTQYFGPGTRLTVL.

V and J are TRBV28 and TRBJ2-2, with TRBD2 identical over 7 bases. Trimming at V came to 1 base and at J to 0 bases, leaving 11 bases not matched to a gene. The CDR3 extends over 19 amino acids. Germline CDR1 reads MDHEN; CDR2 reads SYDVKM. The CDR3 protein is CASSLLWSGAGANTGELFF. Here the CDR3 DNA reads TGTGCCAGCAGTTTATTGTGGTCTGGGGCGGGAGCGAACACCGGGGAGCTGTTTTTT.

The chain joins TRBV2 to TRBJ2-7; D gene unclear. Germline-derived CDR1 and CDR2 are SNHLY and FYNNEI. Trimming took 1 base from V and 1 from J, leaving 5 bases between them. The CDR3 is 13 residues long. The CDR3 DNA follows: TGTGCCAGCAGTGAAGACAGATCCTACGAGCAGTACTTC. It encodes CASSEDRSYEQYF. Combining the CDR3 with reference TRBV2 and TRBJ2-7 gives the whole variable domain EPEVTQTPSHQVTQMGQEVILRCVPISNHLYFYWYRQILGQKVEFLVSFYNNEISEKSEIFDDQFSVERPDGSNFTLKIRSTKLEDSAMYFCASSEDRSYEQYFGPGTRLTVT.

This chain joins TRBV7-2 and TRBJ2-3; TRBD2 is a possible D gene (6 bases). The V end was cut by 1 base, the J end by 7 bases, with 12 bases between. The CDR3 spans 14 residues. Per germline, CDR1 SGHTA and CDR2 FQGNSA. This chain's CDR3 is CASSLEAGRHTQYF. CDR3 in DNA: TGTGCCAGCAGCTTAGAGGCGGGGCGACATACGCAGTATTTT.

The rearrangement uses TRBV6-6 and TRBJ2-1; D might be TRBD2 (6 bases). The CDR3 is made up of 15 amino acids. The V gene lost 0 bases and the J gene lost 2 bases, with 8 bases spanning the gap. Germline V gene lookup returns CDR1 MNHNY and CDR2 SVGAGI (reference sequence). CDR3 nucleotide sequence: TGTGCCAGCAGTTACTCGCCGGGGGCCTACAATGAGCAGTTCTTC. Its protein is CASSYSPGAYNEQFF.

CDR3 coding DNA: TGTGCCAGCAGTCAAACGAGGGAGACCCAGTACTTC. This sequence encodes CASSQTRETQYF. The chain links TRBV7-2 to TRBJ2-5; D is uncertain. V was cut by 6 bases and J by 5 bases, with 10 bases left in between. CDR1 SGHTA and CDR2 FQGNSA come from the germline V gene. The CDR3 is made up of 12 amino acids. The entire variable domain, with the rest obtained from reference TRBV7-2 and TRBJ2-5, is as follows: GAGVSQSPSNKVTEKGKDVELRCDPISGHTALYWYRQSLGQGLEFLIYFQGNSAPDKSGLPSDRFSAERTGGSVSTLTIQRTQQEDSAVYLCASSQTRETQYFGPGTRLLVL.

CDR3 bases: TGTGCCAGTAGTCTCGACAGGGCTATCGAGCAGTTCTTC. Encoded protein: CASSLDRAIEQFF. The rearrangement joins TRBV19 to TRBJ2-1; 7 bases are a match to TRBD1. Trimming removed 5 bases from V and 10 bases from J; junction bases left unmatched: 8. The CDR3 is 13 amino acids. Germline lookup yields CDR1 LNHDA and CDR2 SQIVND (reference sequence).

This chain connects TRBV5-1 to TRBJ2-7; the D is unclear. The CDR3 extends over 15 amino acids. CDR1 and CDR2 (germline): SGHRS, YFSETQ. Trimming took 0 bases from V and 2 from J, leaving 12 bases between them. The CDR3 coding sequence is TGCGCCAGCAGCTTGGTGCAGGCCTCCCCCTACGAGCAGTACTTC. Its protein product is CASSLVQASPYEQYF.

Within the sample, this clone is medium-sized. CDR3 residues: CASSLVLNTEAFF. The CDR3 nucleotides are TGTGCCAGCAGTTTAGTTTTAAACACTGAAGCTTTCTTT. V gene TRBV28 combines with J gene TRBJ1-1; D uncertain. The CDR3 is made up of 13 amino acids. CDR1 and CDR2 from the germline V gene are MDHEN and SYDVKM. The V and J ends lost 2 bases and 2 bases respectively, with 6 bases between them.

J is TRBJ1-3 and V is TRBV28, with 8 bases that match TRBD1. Germline V gene sequence: CDR1 MDHEN, CDR2 SYDVKM. The CDR3 is 14 amino acids. Trimming took 7 bases from V and 5 from J; bases not matched to a gene: 7. The CDR3, as DNA: TGTGCCAGCACGTACTACAGGGGGAGAAACACCATATATTTT. Translated: CASTYYRGRNTIYF.

This chain connects TRBV19 to TRBJ1-5; D not resolved. Germline loops: CDR1 LNHDA, CDR2 SQIVND (reference sequence). The CDR3 has 12 residues. Trimming took 7 bases from V and 1 from J, leaving 5 bases between them. The CDR3 DNA follows: TGTGCCAGTAACGGGAGCAATCAGCCCCAGCATTTT. Translating it yields CASNGSNQPQHF.

In regard to this clone: Mismatch with germline at one junction end may stem from a read error. The rearrangement joins TRBV5-4 to TRBJ1-2; D is unresolved. The germline V gene encodes CDR1 SGHNT and CDR2 YYREEE (reference sequence). The CDR3 length is 13 residues. CDR3 sequence (DNA): TGTGCCAGCGGCTTGGTGGCAGGAGGCGCCTACACCTTC. Amino acid sequence: CASGLVAGGAYTF.

The chain carries TRBV14 and TRBJ1-2; D is unresolved. This CDR3 region has 13 residues. Germline V CDR1 and CDR2: SGHDN, FVKESK. V was pared by 0 bases and J by 2 bases, with 4 bases between. The CDR3 nucleotides are TGTGCCAGCAGCCAAGATCTGAACTATGGCTACACCTTC. Translating it yields CASSQDLNYGYTF.

The rearrangement joins TRBV5-1 to TRBJ2-7, with TRBD2 as a possible D gene (5 bases). The V end was cut by 3 bases, the J end by 0 bases, with 16 bases between. Germline lookup yields CDR1 SGHRS and CDR2 YFSETQ. This CDR3 region has 16 residues. CDR3 DNA sequence: TGCGCCAGCAGCTCCGGGGATAGACCCAACTCCTACGAGCAGTACTTC. The encoded protein is CASSSGDRPNSYEQYF.

This clone was recorded only once. This chain links TRBV6-1 with TRBJ1-5; a weak D match, TRBD1 (5 bases). CDR3 size: 15 residues. Germline V lookup: CDR1 MNHNS, CDR2 SASEGT. V lost 6 bases and J lost 2, with 14 bases in between. The CDR3 nucleotides read TGTGCCAGCAGCGCGGAGGGGAGCGGCAATCAGCCCCAGCATTTT. Its protein is CASSAEGSGNQPQHF.

This clone was found once. The rearrangement joins TRBV2 to TRBJ2-5; D is uncertain. This CDR3 comprises 12 residues. V was pared by 5 bases and J by 2 bases, with 6 bases between. Germline V CDR1 and CDR2: SNHLY, FYNNEI. Written as DNA, the CDR3 is TGTGCCAGCAGTACAGAGCAAGAGACCCAGTACTTC. Amino acids: CASSTEQETQYF.

The chain uses TRBV19 and TRBJ2-5, with D possibly being TRBD2 (5 bases). Germline loops: CDR1 LNHDA, CDR2 SQIVND (reference sequence). This CDR3 contains 13 residues. V lost 3 bases and J 5 bases, leaving 10 bases between the germline ends. The CDR3 DNA follows: TGTGCCAGTAGTATGACCGGGGTCGAGACCCAGTACTTC. It translates to CASSMTGVETQYF.

This clone showed up just a few times. The chain links TRBV30 to TRBJ1-3, with D possibly matching TRBD1 (6 bases). In germline, CDR1 is GTSNPN, CDR2 SVGIG (reference sequence). V was trimmed by 1 base and J by 0 bases, leaving 13 bases between them. This CDR3 region has 16 residues. CDR3 amino acids: CAWSAQGAFSGNTIYF. The DNA for the CDR3 is TGTGCCTGGAGTGCACAGGGAGCTTTCTCTGGAAACACCATATATTTT.